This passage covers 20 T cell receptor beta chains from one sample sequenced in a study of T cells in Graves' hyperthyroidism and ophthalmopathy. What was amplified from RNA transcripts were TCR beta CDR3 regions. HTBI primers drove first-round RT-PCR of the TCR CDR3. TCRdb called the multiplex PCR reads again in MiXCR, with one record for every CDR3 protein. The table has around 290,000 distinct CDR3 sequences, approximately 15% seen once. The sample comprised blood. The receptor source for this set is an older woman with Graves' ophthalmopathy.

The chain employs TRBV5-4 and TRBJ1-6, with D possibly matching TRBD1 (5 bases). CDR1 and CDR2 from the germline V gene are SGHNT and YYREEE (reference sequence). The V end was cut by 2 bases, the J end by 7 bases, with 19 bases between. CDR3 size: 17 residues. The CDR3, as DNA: TGTGCCAGCAGCTTTACGTATGCCGGGACTGTGAATTCACCCCTCCACTTT. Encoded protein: CASSFTYAGTVNSPLHF.

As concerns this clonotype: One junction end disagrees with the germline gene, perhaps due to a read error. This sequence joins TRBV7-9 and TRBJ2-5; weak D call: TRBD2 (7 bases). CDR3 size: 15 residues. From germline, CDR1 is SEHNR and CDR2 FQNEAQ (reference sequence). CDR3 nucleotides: TGCGCCAACAGCGCTGGAGGGGGGGTCCAAGAGACCCAGTACTTC. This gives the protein CANSAGGGVQETQYF.

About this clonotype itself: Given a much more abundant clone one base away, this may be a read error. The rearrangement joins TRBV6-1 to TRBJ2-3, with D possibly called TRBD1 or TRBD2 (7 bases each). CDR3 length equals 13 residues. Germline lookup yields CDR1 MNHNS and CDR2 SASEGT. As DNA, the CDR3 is TGTGCCAGCGGTGAAGCGGGACAGCATACGCAGTATTTT. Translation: CASGEAGQHTQYF.

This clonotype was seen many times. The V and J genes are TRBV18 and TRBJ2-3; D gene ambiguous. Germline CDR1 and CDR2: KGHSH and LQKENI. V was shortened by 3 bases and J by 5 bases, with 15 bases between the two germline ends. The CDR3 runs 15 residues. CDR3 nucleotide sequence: TGTGCCAGCTCACCCCTAGGGCCGAAAGGAGATACGCAGTATTTT. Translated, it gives CASSPLGPKGDTQYF.

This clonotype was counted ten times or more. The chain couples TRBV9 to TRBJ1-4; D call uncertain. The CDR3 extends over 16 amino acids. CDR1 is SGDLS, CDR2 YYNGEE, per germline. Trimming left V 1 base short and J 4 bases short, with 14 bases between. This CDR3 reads CASSVRADPSNEKLFF. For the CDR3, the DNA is TGTGCCAGCAGCGTACGGGCAGACCCCAGTAATGAAAAACTGTTTTTT.

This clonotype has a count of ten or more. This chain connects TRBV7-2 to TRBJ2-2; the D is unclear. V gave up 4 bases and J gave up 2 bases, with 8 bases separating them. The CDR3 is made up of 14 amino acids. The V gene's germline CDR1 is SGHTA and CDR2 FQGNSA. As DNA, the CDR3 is TGTGCCAGCAGCTCACTGGGCAACACCGGGGAGCTGTTTTTT. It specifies CASSSLGNTGELFF.

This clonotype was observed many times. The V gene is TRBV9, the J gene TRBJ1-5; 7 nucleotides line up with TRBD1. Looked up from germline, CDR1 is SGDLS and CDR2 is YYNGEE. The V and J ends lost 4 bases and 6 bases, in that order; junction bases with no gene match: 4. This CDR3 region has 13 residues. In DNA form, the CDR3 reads TGTGCCAGCAGCTTACAGGGGACTCAGCCCCAGCATTTT. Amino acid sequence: CASSLQGTQPQHF. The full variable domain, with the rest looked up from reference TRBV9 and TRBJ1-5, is DSGVTQTPKHLITATGQRVTLRCSPRSGDLSVYWYQQSLDQGLQFLIQYYNGEERAKGNILERFSAQQFPDLHSELNLSSLELGDSALYFCASSLQGTQPQHFGDGTRLSIL.

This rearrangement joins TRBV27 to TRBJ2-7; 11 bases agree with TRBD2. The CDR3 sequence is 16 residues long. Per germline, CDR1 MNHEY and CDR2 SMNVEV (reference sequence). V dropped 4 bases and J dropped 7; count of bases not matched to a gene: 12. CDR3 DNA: TGTGCCAGCAGTTCCCTGACTAGCGGGGCGTCTAATGAGCAGTACTTC. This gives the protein CASSSLTSGASNEQYF.

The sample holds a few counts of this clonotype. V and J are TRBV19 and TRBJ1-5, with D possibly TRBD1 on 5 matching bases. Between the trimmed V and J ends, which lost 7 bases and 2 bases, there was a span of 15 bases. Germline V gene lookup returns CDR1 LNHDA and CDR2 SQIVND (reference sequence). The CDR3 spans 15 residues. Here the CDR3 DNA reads TGTGCCAGTACTCTCGGCGGGGGTGGCAATCAGCCCCAGCATTTT. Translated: CASTLGGGGNQPQHF.

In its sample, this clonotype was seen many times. The CDR3 is CASSRQLTEQYF. As DNA, the CDR3 is TGTGCCAGCAGCCGACAACTCACCGAGCAGTACTTC. The chain joins TRBV14 to TRBJ2-7; D remains ambiguous. V lost 4 bases and J 6 bases, leaving 10 bases between the germline ends. Germline CDR1 SGHDN, CDR2 FVKESK. The CDR3 runs 12 residues.

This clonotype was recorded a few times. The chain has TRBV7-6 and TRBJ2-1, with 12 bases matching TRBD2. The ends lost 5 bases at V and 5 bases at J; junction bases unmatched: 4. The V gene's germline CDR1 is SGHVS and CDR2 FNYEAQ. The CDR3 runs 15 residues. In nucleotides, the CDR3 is TGTGCCAGCAGCCTCCTAGCGGGAGGGGACAATGAGCAGTTCTTC. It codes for CASSLLAGGDNEQFF.

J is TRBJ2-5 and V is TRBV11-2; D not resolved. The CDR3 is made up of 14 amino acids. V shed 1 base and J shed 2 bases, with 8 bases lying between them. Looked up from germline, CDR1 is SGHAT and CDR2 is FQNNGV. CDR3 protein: CASSLATDQETQYF. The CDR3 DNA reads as TGTGCCAGCAGCTTAGCCACGGATCAAGAGACCCAGTACTTC.

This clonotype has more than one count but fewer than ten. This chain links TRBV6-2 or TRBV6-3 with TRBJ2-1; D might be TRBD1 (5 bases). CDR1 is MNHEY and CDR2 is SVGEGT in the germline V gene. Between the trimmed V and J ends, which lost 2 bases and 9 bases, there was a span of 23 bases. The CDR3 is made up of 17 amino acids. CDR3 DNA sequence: TGTGCCAGCAGTTACGTTTCCACAGGATGGGTCGTAGGTGAGCAGTTCTTC. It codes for CASSYVSTGWVVGEQFF.

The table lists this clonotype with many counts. CDR3 protein: CASRSSGATTDTQYF. The CDR3 region has the DNA TGTGCCAGCCGATCTAGCGGGGCCACCACAGATACGCAGTATTTT. The chain recombines TRBV6-1 with TRBJ2-3; 9 nucleotides match TRBD2. This CDR3 region has 15 residues. The V gene's germline CDR1 is MNHNS and CDR2 SASEGT. J was trimmed by 2 bases and V by 8 bases; bases with no gene match: 8.

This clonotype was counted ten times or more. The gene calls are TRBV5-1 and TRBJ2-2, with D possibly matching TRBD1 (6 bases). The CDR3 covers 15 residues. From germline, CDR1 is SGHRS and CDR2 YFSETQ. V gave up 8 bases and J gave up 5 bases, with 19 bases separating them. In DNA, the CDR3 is TGCGCCAGTAGAGAAACAGGGAATCCAACCGGGGAGCTGTTTTTT. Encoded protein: CASRETGNPTGELFF.

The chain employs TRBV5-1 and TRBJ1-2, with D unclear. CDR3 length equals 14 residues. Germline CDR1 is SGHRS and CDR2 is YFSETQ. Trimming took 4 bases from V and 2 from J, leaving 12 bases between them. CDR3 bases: TGCGCCAGCAGCCCGACTTCGGGGAACTATGGCTACACCTTC. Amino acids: CASSPTSGNYGYTF.

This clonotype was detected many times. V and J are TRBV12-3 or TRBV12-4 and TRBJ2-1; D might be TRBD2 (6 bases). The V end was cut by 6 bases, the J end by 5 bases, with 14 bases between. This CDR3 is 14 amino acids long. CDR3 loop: CASRDSGGDNEQFF. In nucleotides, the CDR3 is TGTGCCAGCAGAGATAGCGGAGGGGACAATGAGCAGTTCTTC.

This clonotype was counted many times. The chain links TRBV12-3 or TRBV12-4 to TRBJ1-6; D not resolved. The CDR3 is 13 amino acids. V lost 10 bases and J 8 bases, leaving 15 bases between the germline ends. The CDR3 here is CATAPIIDSPLHF. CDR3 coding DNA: TGTGCCACCGCTCCAATAATCGATTCACCCCTCCACTTT.

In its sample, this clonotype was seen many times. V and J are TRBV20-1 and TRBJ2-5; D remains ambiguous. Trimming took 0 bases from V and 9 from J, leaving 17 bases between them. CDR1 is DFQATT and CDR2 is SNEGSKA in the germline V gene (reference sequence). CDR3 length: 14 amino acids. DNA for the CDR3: TGCAGTGCTAGAGATAGGAGACACGCCGATCCCCAGTACTTC. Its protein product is CSARDRRHADPQYF.

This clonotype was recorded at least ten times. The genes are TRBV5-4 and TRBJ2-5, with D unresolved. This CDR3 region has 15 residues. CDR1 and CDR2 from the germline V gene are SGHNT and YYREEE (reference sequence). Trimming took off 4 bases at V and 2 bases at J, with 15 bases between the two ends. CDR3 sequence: CASSLDGPHQETQYF. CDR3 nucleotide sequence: TGTGCCAGCAGCCTGGACGGTCCCCATCAAGAGACCCAGTACTTC.